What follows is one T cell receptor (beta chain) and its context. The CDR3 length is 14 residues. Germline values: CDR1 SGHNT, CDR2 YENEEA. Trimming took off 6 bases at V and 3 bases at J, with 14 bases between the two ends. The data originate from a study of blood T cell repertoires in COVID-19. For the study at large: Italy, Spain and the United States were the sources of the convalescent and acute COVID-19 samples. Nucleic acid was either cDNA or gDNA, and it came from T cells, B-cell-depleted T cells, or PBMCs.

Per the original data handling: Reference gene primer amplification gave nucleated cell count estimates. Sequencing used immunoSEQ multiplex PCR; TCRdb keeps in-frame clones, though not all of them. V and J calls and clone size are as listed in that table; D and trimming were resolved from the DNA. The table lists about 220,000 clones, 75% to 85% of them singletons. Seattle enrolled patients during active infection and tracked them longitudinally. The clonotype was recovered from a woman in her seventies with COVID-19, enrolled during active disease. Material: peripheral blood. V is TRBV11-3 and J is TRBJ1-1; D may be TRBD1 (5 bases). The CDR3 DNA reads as TGTGCCAGCAGGCATCAGGGCAGCTACACTGAAGCTTTCTTT. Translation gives CASRHQGSYTEAFF.